This TCR beta chain was sequenced for a study of T cells in Graves' hyperthyroidism and ophthalmopathy. About the study: Once the initial diagnosis was made, peripheral blood was obtained before any treatment. Findings and caveats of the study: Stable hyperthyroidism was told apart from ophthalmopathy by a model built on 13 V-J features. Ophthalmopathy onset followed model prediction by a median approximately 7 months.

Disease duration was under 3 months in the ophthalmopathy patients, who also had a Clinical Activity Score of at least 3 and a NOSPECS grade of at least 4. This clonotype showed up many times. Its cognate antigen is unknown. CDR3 length: 14 residues. Germline lookup yields CDR1 MNHNS and CDR2 SASEGT. Trimming pared 6 bases from V and 9 bases from J, leaving 18 bases between. The investigators amplified TCR beta CDR3 regions from RNA transcripts. A first-round RT-PCR of the TCR CDR3 used the HTBI primer set. TCRdb called the multiplex PCR reads again in MiXCR, with one record for every CDR3 protein. The sample includes around 530,000 distinct CDR3 sequences, over 15% of them seen just once.

The clonotype originates from a woman under 30 with Graves' ophthalmopathy. The chain links TRBV6-1 to TRBJ1-5, with D possibly being TRBD1 (5 bases). The sequenced sample consisted of blood. The CDR3 protein is CASRPAGGLRPQHF. DNA for the CDR3: TGTGCCAGCAGGCCCGCCGGGGGGTTGCGGCCCCAGCATTTT.